This is a list of T cell receptor beta chains from one sample in a study of technical replicates of blood from a handful of donors. TCRdb's table, derived via immunoSEQ multiplex PCR, lists solely in-frame clones and lacks some. The sample carries under 90,000 clones, around 94% recorded once. Sample: T cells isolated from PBMCs. Receptor source: a human donor in good health. The CDR3 runs from the conserved cysteine through the conserved F or W. A D gene is named only where the DNA matches it firmly. Expanded clones get a size class; other rows say once, few or many, or leave the size out.

v_call	clone_size	j_call	d_call	cdr3_aa	cdr3_nt
TRBV18	NA	TRBJ2-1	TRBD1	CASSPPARGQTYNEQFF	TGTGCCAGCTCACCACCCGCGAGGGGGCAGACCTACAATGAGCAGTTCTTC
TRBV11-2	NA	TRBJ2-1	TRBD2	CASSLAVLAGSSYNEQFF	TGTGCCAGCAGCTTAGCCGTACTAGCGGGAAGCTCCTACAATGAGCAGTTCTTC
TRBV7-9	NA	TRBJ1-1	NA	CASSLQAGTEAFF	TGTGCCAGCAGCTTACAGGCTGGGACTGAAGCTTTCTTT
TRBV6-5	NA	TRBJ2-7	TRBD1	CASSQTGGGGEQYF	TGTGCCAGCAGCCAGACAGGGGGCGGAGGCGAGCAGTACTTC
TRBV5-4	NA	TRBJ2-3	TRBD2	CASSIKREADTDTQYF	TGTGCCAGCAGCATAAAGCGGGAGGCTGACACAGATACGCAGTATTTT
TRBV5-1	NA	TRBJ1-4	NA	CASSHASQGGEKLFF	TGCGCCAGCAGCCACGCGTCGCAGGGAGGTGAAAAACTGTTTTTT
TRBV30	NA	TRBJ2-7	NA	CAWADDRSSYEQYF	TGTGCCTGGGCCGACGACCGGAGCTCCTACGAGCAGTACTTC
TRBV11-1	NA	TRBJ1-1	NA	CASSWKPLAEAFF	TGTGCCAGCAGCTGGAAGCCCCTAGCTGAAGCTTTCTTT
TRBV2	NA	TRBJ1-6	NA	CASRREGRSPLHF	TGTGCCAGCAGGCGTGAGGGTAGATCACCCCTCCACTTT
TRBV30	NA	TRBJ2-5	TRBD1	CAWSVSGGIETQYF	TGTGCCTGGAGTGTATCAGGGGGCATAGAGACCCAGTACTTC
TRBV2	few	TRBJ1-3	TRBD1	CASRWDSSGNTIYF	TGTGCCAGCAGGTGGGACAGCTCTGGAAACACCATATATTTT
TRBV4-2	NA	TRBJ2-7	TRBD1	CASSLGQGLYEQYF	TGTGCCAGCAGCCTGGGACAGGGCCTCTACGAGCAGTACTTC
TRBV28	NA	TRBJ1-5	TRBD1	CASSEGTGLSNQPQHF	TGTGCCAGCAGCGAAGGGACAGGGCTTTCGAATCAGCCCCAGCATTTT